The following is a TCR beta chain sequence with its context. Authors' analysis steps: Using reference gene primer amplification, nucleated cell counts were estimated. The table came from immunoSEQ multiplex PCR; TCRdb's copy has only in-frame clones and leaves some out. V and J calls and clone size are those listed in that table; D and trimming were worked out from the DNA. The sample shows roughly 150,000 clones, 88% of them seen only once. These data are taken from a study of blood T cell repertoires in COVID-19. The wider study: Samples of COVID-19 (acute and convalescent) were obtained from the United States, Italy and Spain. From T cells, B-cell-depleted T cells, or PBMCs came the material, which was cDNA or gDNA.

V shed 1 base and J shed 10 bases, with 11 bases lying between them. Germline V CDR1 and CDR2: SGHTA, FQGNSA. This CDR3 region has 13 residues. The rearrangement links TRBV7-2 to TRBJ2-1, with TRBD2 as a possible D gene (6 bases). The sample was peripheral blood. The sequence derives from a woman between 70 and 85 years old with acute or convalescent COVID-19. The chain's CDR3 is CASSLVAGREQFF. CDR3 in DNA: TGTGCCAGCAGCTTAGTGGCGGGGCGGGAGCAGTTCTTC.